One sample yielded the 10 T cell receptor beta chains listed below, sequenced in a study of blood T cell repertoires in COVID-19. Sequencing was performed with immunoSEQ multiplex PCR; in TCRdb, only in-frame clones are kept and a portion is missing. In the table there are 90,000 to 130,000 clones, 86% of which are singletons. The material sequenced was peripheral blood. All receptors derive from a middle-aged man with acute or convalescent COVID-19.

CDR3 sequence reads: CASSLEEPSSPLHF. CDR3 coding DNA: TGTGCCAGCAGCTTGGAGGAGCCATCCTCACCCCTCCACTTT. The rearrangement links TRBV5-6 to TRBJ1-6; D call uncertain. The germline V gene encodes CDR1 SGHDT and CDR2 YYEEEE. The CDR3 has 14 amino acids. Trimming pared 0 bases from V and 10 bases from J, leaving 11 bases between.

This clone was picked up one time. CDR3 sequence: CASRDLNNEQFF. The CDR3 coding sequence is TGTGCCAGCCGGGACTTGAACAATGAGCAGTTCTTC. This chain uses TRBV3-1 (or the pseudogene TRBV3-2) with TRBJ2-1; tentatively, D is TRBD2 (6 bases). There are 12 residues in the CDR3. Trimming stripped 8 bases from V and 5 bases from J, with 10 bases between. CDR1 LGHDT and CDR2 YNNKEL come from the germline V gene (reference sequence).

The chain joins TRBV4-1 to TRBJ1-5, with D possibly matching TRBD1 (6 bases). In germline, CDR1 is MGHRA, CDR2 YSYEKL. Deletions cut 0 bases from V and 6 bases from J, with 15 bases between. This CDR3 is built from 16 residues. CDR3 in amino acids: CASSQDLGTRGQPQHF. In nucleotides, the CDR3 is TGCGCCAGCAGCCAAGATTTAGGGACCAGGGGTCAGCCCCAGCATTTT.

This chain links TRBV7-9 with TRBJ2-1; TRBD2 matches at 9 bases. With 0 bases clipped from V and 9 bases from J, the junction kept 6 bases outside the gene matches. The V gene's germline CDR1 is SEHNR and CDR2 FQNEAQ (reference sequence). This CDR3 has 15 amino acids. The CDR3 is CASSLAAGGRVEQFF. The CDR3 region has the DNA TGTGCCAGCAGCTTAGCGGCGGGAGGGCGGGTTGAGCAGTTCTTC.

This chain links TRBV18 with TRBJ1-3; maybe TRBD1 (5 bases). Trimming removed 6 bases at V and 1 base at J, with 16 bases between. This CDR3 spans 16 amino acids. CDR1 is KGHSH and CDR2 is LQKENI in the germline V gene. The CDR3 bases are TGTGCCAGCTCCCCCCCGACACAGGAATCTGGAAACACCATATATTTT. It yields the protein CASSPPTQESGNTIYF.

The chain recombines TRBV24-1 with TRBJ2-5; 7 bases are shared with TRBD2. Germline CDR1 reads KGHDR; CDR2 reads SFDVKD. This CDR3 has 14 residues. The trim removed 6 bases at V and 2 bases at J, leaving 5 bases unmatched. DNA of the CDR3: TGTGCCACCAGTCCGGGGGGAGTTCAAGAGACCCAGTACTTC. Amino acid sequence: CATSPGGVQETQYF.

The chain uses TRBV21-1 and TRBJ1-2. TRBV21-1 is given as a pseudogene. CDR3 size: 13 residues. The CDR3 coding sequence is TGTGCCAGCAGCAAAAAGCCCGGCTATGGCTACACCTTC. Its protein product is CASSKKPGYGYTF.

The J gene is TRBJ1-2, the V gene TRBV9; TRBD1 agrees at 7 bases. The J segment lost 4 bases and the V segment lost 6 bases, leaving 6 bases of the junction unmatched. Germline CDR1 is SGDLS and CDR2 is YYNGEE. The CDR3 loop spans 13 amino acids. For the CDR3, the DNA is TGTGCCAGCACCGGGACAGAAACCTATGGCTACACCTTC. It translates to CASTGTETYGYTF.

This chain uses TRBV5-4 with TRBJ1-4; D unresolved. Germline V gene lookup returns CDR1 SGHNT and CDR2 YYREEE (reference sequence). V shed 4 bases and J shed 0 bases, with 13 bases lying between them. This CDR3 is built from 16 residues. CDR3 amino acids: CASSTDIYATNEKLFF. The CDR3 nucleotides read TGTGCCAGCAGCACTGACATTTATGCAACTAATGAAAAACTGTTTTTT.

This chain connects TRBV5-4 to TRBJ1-1; D is uncertain. V was shortened by 4 bases and J by 7 bases, with 14 bases between the two germline ends. The CDR3 sequence is 13 residues long. The germline V gene encodes CDR1 SGHNT and CDR2 YYREEE (reference sequence). The DNA of the CDR3 is TGTGCCAGCAGCCCCCCGGAGGGTTTTGAAGCTTTCTTT. This encodes CASSPPEGFEAFF.